Below, 11 T cell receptor beta chains from the same sample are listed, as sequenced in a study of cytomegalovirus exposure and HLA in healthy donors. PCR primers comprised 60 Vbeta and 13 Jbeta primers. TCRdb's table, derived via immunoSEQ multiplex PCR, lists solely in-frame clones and lacks some. The profile covers some 150,000 clones, with about three fifths appearing a single time and roughly 7% taken by the ten largest. Sequences were obtained from PBMCs. The source is a woman aged 55 to 70 in good health and CMV-seropositive.

This chain joins TRBV6-5 and TRBJ1-5; 7 nucleotides match TRBD1. Per the germline V gene, CDR1 is MNHEY and CDR2 is SVGAGI. The CDR3 is 15 residues long. The V gene end was trimmed by 5 bases and the J gene end by 4 bases; junction bases not matched to a gene: 8. The CDR3 region has the DNA TGTGCCAGCAGTAGCGACAGGGTCGGAAATCAGCCCCAGCATTTT. This codes for CASSSDRVGNQPQHF.

This clone was seen a handful of times. This chain uses TRBV5-8 with TRBJ1-1; possible D gene TRBD1, 6 bases. The V gene's germline CDR1 is SGHTS and CDR2 YDEGEE. The CDR3 is 13 amino acids. V gave up 4 bases and J gave up 7 bases, with 14 bases separating them. This CDR3 reads CASSVNREGEAFF. In nucleotides, the CDR3 is TGTGCCAGCAGCGTAAACAGGGAGGGTGAAGCTTTCTTT.

The V and J genes are TRBV4-2 and TRBJ2-1, with 10 bases aligning to TRBD2. The J segment lost 5 bases and the V segment lost 1 base, leaving 8 bases of the junction unmatched. Germline V lookup: CDR1 LGHNA, CDR2 YNFKEQ. The CDR3 contains 17 residues. CDR3 in amino acids: CASSQGYGTSVHNEQFF. The CDR3, as DNA: TGTGCCAGCAGCCAAGGGTACGGGACTAGCGTTCACAATGAGCAGTTCTTC.

CDR3 bases: TGTGCCAGCAGCCCCGCCTACAGTCCGGCGGAGACCCAGTACTTC. Translated, it gives CASSPAYSPAETQYF. The V call is TRBV7-6, the J call TRBJ2-5, with D unresolved. The CDR3 has 15 amino acids. Per germline, CDR1 SGHVS and CDR2 FNYEAQ. Trimming cost V 5 bases and J 5 bases, with 18 bases left between them.

This clone showed up just a few times. The chain links TRBV4-3 to TRBJ2-2, with D possibly TRBD2 on 6 matching bases. Germline CDR1 LGHNA, CDR2 YSLEER. The V end lost 0 bases, the J end lost 4 bases, and 9 bases lay between the germline ends. This CDR3 spans 15 amino acids. The CDR3 DNA follows: TGCGCCAGCAGCCAAGATCTCGGGGGCACCGGGGAGCTGTTTTTT. It codes for CASSQDLGGTGELFF.

V usage is TRBV6-5 and J usage is TRBJ1-2; D remains unclear. Germline CDR1 is MNHEY and CDR2 is SVGAGI. CDR3 length: 12 residues. V lost 2 bases and J 2 bases, leaving 3 bases between the germline ends. The CDR3 nucleotides are TGTGCCAGCAGTTACGGCAACTATGGCTACACCTTC. Protein: CASSYGNYGYTF.

On this clone itself: At one end the junction does not follow the germline gene, possibly because of a read error. The chain recombines TRBV5-6 with TRBJ2-3, with D unresolved. The CDR3 sequence is 9 residues long. CDR1 and CDR2 (germline): SGHDT, YYEEEE. The chain's CDR3 is CASSLTRGF. DNA of the CDR3: TGTGCCAGCAGCTTGACCCGAGGTTTT.

This chain connects TRBV29-1 to TRBJ2-3, with D tentatively TRBD2 (6 bases). Germline CDR1 reads SQVTM; CDR2 reads ANQGSEA. The V and J ends lost 0 bases and 3 bases respectively, with 19 bases between them. CDR3 length: 17 residues. CDR3 loop: CSVEDSGKGLLTDTQYF. The DNA for the CDR3 is TGCAGCGTTGAAGATAGTGGGAAAGGACTATTAACAGATACGCAGTATTTT.

This clone appeared a single time. This chain joins TRBV5-4 and TRBJ2-1; maybe TRBD1 (5 bases). CDR1 SGHNT and CDR2 YYREEE come from the germline V gene (reference sequence). Trimming shortened V by 2 bases and J by 4 bases, and 10 bases separated the two germline ends. The CDR3 covers 14 residues. The CDR3 region has the DNA TGTGCCAGCAGCTTCGAGACAGCATACAATGAGCAGTTCTTC. It specifies CASSFETAYNEQFF.

The rearrangement uses TRBV7-8 and TRBJ2-1, with 7 bases that match TRBD2. CDR1 and CDR2 from the germline V gene are SGHVS and FQNEAQ. V was clipped by 1 base and J by 4 bases; unmatched bases: 10. The CDR3 covers 17 residues. The chain's CDR3 is CASSLVRASGFYNEQFF. The CDR3 DNA follows: TGTGCCAGCAGCTTAGTGAGGGCTAGCGGTTTTTACAATGAGCAGTTCTTC.

A single count supports this clone. A junction boundary mismatches the germline segment, possibly from a read error. This sequence joins TRBV6-6 and TRBJ2-1, with D possibly matching TRBD2 (7 bases). The V gene's germline CDR1 is MNHNY and CDR2 SVGAGI (reference sequence). The CDR3 length is 16 residues. The DNA for the CDR3 is TGTGCCAGCAGCCTGGGGGCGGGAGATTTCTACAGTGAGCAGTTCTTC. Encoded protein: CASSLGAGDFYSEQFF.